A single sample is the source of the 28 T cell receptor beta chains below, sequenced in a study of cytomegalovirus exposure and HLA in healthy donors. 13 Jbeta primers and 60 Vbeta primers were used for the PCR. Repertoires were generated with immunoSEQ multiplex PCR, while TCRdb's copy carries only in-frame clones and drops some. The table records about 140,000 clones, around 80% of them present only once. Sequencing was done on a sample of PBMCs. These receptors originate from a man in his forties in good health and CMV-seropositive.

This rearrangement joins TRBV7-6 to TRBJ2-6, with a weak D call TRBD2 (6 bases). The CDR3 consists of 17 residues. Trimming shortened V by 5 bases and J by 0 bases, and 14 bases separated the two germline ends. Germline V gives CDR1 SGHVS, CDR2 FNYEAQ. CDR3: CASSPRGGTSGANVLTF. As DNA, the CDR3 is TGTGCCAGCAGCCCTAGAGGCGGGACCTCTGGGGCCAACGTCCTGACTTTC.

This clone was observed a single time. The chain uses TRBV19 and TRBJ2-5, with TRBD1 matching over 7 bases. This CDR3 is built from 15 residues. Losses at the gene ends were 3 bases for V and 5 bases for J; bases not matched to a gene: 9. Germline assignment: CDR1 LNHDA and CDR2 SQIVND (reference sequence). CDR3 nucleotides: TGTGCCAGTAGTATCACAGGGGCCCCCTTGGAGACCCAGTACTTC. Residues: CASSITGAPLETQYF.

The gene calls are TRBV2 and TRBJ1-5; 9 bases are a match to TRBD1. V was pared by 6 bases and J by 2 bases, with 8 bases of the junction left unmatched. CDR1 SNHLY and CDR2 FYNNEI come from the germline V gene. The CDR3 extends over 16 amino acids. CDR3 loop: CASRATGGRGNQPQHF. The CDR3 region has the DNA TGTGCCAGCAGGGCTACAGGGGGCAGGGGCAATCAGCCCCAGCATTTT. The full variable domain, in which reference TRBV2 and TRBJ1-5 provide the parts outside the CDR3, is EPEVTQTPSHQVTQMGQEVILRCVPISNHLYFYWYRQILGQKVEFLVSFYNNEISEKSEIFDDQFSVERPDGSNFTLKIRSTKLEDSAMYFCASRATGGRGNQPQHFGDGTRLSIL.

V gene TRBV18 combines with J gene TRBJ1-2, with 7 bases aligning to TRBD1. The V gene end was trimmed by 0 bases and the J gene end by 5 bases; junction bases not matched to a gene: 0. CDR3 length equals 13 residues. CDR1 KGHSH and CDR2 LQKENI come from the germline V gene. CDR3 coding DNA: TGTGCCAGCTCACCACCGGGACAGTATGGCTACACCTTC. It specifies CASSPPGQYGYTF.

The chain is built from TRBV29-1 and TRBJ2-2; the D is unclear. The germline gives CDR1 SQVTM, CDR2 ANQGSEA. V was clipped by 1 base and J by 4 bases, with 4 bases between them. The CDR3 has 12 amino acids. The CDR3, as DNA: TGCAGCGTTGAAGGGGCCACCGGGGAGCTGTTTTTT. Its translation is CSVEGATGELFF.

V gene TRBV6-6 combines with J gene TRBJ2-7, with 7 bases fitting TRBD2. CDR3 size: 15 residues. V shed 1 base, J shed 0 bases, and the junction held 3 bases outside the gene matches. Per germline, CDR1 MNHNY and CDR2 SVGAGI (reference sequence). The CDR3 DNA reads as TGTGCCAGCAGTTACTTAGGGACTACCTCCTACGAGCAGTACTTC. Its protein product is CASSYLGTTSYEQYF.

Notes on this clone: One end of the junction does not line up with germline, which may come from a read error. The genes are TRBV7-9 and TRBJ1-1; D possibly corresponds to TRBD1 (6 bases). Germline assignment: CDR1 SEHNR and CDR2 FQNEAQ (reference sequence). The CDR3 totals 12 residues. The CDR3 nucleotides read TGTTCCAGCAGCTTATCGGACAGTGAAGCTTTCTTT. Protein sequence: CSSSLSDSEAFF.

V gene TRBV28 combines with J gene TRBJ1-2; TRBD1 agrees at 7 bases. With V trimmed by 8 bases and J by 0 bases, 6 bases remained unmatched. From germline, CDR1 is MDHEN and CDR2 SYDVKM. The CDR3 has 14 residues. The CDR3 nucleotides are TGTGCCAGCGTCGCAGGACAGGCTAACTATGGCTACACCTTC. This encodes CASVAGQANYGYTF.

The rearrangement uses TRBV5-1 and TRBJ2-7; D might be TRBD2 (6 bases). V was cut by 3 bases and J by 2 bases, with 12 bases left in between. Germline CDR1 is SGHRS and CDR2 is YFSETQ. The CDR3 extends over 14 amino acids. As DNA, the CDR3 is TGCGCCAGCAGCTCGGCGGGGAACACCTACGAGCAGTACTTC. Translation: CASSSAGNTYEQYF. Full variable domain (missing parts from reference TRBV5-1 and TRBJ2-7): KAGVTQTPRYLIKTRGQQVTLSCSPISGHRSVSWYQQTPGQGLQFLFEYFSETQRNKGNFPGRFSGRQFSNSRSEMNVSTLELGDSALYLCASSSAGNTYEQYFGPGTRLTVT.

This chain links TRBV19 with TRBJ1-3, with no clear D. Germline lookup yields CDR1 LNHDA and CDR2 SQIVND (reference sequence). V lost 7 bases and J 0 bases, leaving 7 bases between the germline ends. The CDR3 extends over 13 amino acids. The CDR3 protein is CASNIGSGNTIYF. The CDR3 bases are TGTGCCAGTAATATCGGCTCTGGAAACACCATATATTTT.

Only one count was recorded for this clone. In nucleotides, the CDR3 is TGTGCCAGCAGCTTGGCCAGGGGTGCGCCCCAGCATTTT. Its translation is CASSLARGAPQHF. The chain joins TRBV5-8 to TRBJ1-5; possible D gene TRBD1, 6 bases. Trimming stripped 0 bases from V and 9 bases from J, with 10 bases between. This CDR3 region has 13 residues. The germline V gene encodes CDR1 SGHTS and CDR2 YDEGEE.

The CDR3 bases are TGTGCCAGCAGCCTCCTACTTGGGGTAGCGGGACAAGAGACCCAGTACTTC. The encoded protein is CASSLLLGVAGQETQYF. This rearrangement joins TRBV4-2 to TRBJ2-5, with 8 bases matching TRBD2. CDR3 length: 17 residues. Trimming cost V 4 bases and J 2 bases; bases outside gene matches: 12. Germline values: CDR1 LGHNA, CDR2 YNFKEQ.

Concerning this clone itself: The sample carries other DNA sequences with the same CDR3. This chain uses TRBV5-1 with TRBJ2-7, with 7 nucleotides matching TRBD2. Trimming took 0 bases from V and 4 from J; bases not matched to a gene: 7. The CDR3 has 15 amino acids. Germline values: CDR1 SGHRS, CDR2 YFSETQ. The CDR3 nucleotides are TGCGCCAGCAGCTTGGACGGGGGGTCACCGTACGAGCAGTACTTC. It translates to CASSLDGGSPYEQYF.

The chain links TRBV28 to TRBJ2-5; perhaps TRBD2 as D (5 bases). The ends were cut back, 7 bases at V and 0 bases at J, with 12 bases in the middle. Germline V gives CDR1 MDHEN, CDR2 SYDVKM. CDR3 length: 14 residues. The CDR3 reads CASKAGQYQETQYF. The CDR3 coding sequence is TGTGCCAGCAAGGCGGGTCAGTACCAAGAGACCCAGTACTTC.

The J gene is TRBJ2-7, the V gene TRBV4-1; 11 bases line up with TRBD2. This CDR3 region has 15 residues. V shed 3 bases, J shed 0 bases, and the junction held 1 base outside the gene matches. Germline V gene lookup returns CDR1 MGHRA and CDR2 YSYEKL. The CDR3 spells CASSQTSGTSYEQYF. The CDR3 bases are TGCGCCAGCAGCCAGACTAGCGGGACCTCCTACGAGCAGTACTTC.

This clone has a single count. CDR3 DNA: TGTGCCAGCAGTCGGCGGGATTCACCCCTCCACTTT. Its translation is CASSRRDSPLHF. The V call is TRBV27, the J call TRBJ1-6, with unresolved D. Germline CDR1 MNHEY, CDR2 SMNVEV (reference sequence). The length of the CDR3 is 12 residues. The V end was cut by 5 bases, the J end by 8 bases, with 7 bases between.

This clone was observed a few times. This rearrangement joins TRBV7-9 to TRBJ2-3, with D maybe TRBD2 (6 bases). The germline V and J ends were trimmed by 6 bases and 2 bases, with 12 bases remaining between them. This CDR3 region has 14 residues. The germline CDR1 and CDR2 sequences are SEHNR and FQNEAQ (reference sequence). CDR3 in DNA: TGTGCCAGCAGACGGCCGGGGGTCACAGATACGCAGTATTTT. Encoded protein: CASRRPGVTDTQYF.

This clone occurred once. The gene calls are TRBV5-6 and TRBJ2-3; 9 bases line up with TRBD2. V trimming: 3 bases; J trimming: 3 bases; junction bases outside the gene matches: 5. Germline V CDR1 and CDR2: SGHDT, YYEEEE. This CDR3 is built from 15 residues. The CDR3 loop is CASSSGTSYTDTQYF. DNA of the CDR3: TGTGCCAGCAGCTCCGGGACTAGCTATACAGATACGCAGTATTTT.

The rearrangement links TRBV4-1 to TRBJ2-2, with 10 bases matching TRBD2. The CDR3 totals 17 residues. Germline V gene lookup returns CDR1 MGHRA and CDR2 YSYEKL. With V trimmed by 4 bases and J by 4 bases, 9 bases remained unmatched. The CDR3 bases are TGCGCCAGCAGCCGCCCTCTAGCGGGAGTACGCACCGGGGAGCTGTTTTTT. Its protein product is CASSRPLAGVRTGELFF.

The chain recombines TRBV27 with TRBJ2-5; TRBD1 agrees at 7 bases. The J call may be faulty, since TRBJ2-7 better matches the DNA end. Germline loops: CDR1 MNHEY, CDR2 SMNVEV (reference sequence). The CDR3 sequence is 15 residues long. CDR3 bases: TGTGCCAGCAGTTTAATGGGTACAGGGGAAGGCGAGCAGTACTTC. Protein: CASSLMGTGEGEQYF.

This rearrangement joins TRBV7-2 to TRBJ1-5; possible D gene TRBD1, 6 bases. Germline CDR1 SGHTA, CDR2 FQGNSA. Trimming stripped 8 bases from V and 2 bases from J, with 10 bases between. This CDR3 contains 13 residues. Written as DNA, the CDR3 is TGTGCCAGCGGCGGGGGGCGCAATCAGCCCCAGCATTTT. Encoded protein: CASGGGRNQPQHF.

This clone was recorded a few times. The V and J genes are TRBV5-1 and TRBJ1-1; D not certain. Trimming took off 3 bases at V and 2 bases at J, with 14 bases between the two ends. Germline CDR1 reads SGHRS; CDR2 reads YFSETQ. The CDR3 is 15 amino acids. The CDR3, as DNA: TGCGCCAGCAGCTCGCCCGGGAGCCTCAACACTGAAGCTTTCTTT. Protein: CASSSPGSLNTEAFF.

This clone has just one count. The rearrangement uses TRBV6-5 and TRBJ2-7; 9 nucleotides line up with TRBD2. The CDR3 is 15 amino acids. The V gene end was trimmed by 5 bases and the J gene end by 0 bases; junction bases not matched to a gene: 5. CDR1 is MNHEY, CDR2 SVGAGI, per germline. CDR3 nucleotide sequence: TGTGCCAGCAGTCCGACTAGCGGCAGCTCCTACGAGCAGTACTTC. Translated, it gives CASSPTSGSSYEQYF.

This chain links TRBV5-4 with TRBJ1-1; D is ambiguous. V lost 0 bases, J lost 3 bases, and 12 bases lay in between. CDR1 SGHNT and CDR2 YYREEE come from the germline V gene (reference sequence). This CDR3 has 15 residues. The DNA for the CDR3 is TGTGCCAGCAGCTTGGTGGACCGGAGGTACACTGAAGCTTTCTTT. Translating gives CASSLVDRRYTEAFF.

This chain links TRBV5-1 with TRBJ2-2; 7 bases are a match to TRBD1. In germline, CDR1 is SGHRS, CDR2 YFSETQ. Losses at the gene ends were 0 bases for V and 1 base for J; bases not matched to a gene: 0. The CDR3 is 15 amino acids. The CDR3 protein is CASSLGTGNTGELFF. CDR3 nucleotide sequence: TGCGCCAGCAGCTTGGGGACAGGGAACACCGGGGAGCTGTTTTTT.

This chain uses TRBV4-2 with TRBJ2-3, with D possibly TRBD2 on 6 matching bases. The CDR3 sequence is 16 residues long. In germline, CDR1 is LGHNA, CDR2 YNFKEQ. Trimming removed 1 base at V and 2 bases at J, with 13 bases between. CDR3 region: CASSQGNSGPTDTQYF. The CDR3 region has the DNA TGTGCCAGCAGCCAAGGGAATAGCGGCCCCACAGATACGCAGTATTTT.

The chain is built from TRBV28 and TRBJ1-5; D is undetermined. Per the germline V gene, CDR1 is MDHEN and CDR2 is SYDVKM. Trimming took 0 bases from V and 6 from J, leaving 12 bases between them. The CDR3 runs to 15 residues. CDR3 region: CASSLWEGTGQPQHF. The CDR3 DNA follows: TGTGCCAGCAGTTTATGGGAGGGAACGGGTCAGCCCCAGCATTTT. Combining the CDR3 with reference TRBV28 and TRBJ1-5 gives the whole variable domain DVKVTQSSRYLVKRTGEKVFLECVQDMDHENMFWYRQDPGLGLRLIYFSYDVKMKEKGDIPEGYSVSREKKERFSLILESASTNQTSMYLCASSLWEGTGQPQHFGDGTRLSIL.

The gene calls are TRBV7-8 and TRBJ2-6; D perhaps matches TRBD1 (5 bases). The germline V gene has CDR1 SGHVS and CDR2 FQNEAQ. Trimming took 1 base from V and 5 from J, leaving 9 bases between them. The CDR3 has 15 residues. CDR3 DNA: TGTGCCAGCAGCTTAGAAGGACAACGGGCCAACGTCCTGACTTTC. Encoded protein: CASSLEGQRANVLTF.